What follows describes a single T cell receptor (beta chain). What it recognizes is unknown. The read terminates 3 residues before the CDR3 end, so the remaining end is supplied by the germline J gene. HPV was found by MY09/MY11 PCR and dot-blot genotyping. The data belong to a study of T cells in women clearing cervical HPV infection. Study-wide context: Controls were women whose single incident HPV16 infection cleared within 12 months without precancer or cancer. Study results and limitations: T-cell numbers per sample were unknown and may explain richness differences.

The V end was cut by 5 bases, the J end by 0 bases, with 16 bases between. CDR3 length: 16 residues. Germline CDR1 is SGHVS and CDR2 is FNYEAQ. Clones were read by immunoSEQ multiplex PCR, and TCRdb kept only the in-frame ones, dropping some. This table holds about 35,000 clones. J is TRBJ1-1 and V is TRBV7-6; D not resolved. This clonotype was sampled from a woman between 18 and 75 years old with a cervical HPV16 infection that either progressed to CIN3+ or cleared (not recorded which). Sequencing was performed on blood buffy coat. The CDR3 spells CASSASTVRVNTEAFF. CDR3 DNA (partial): TGTGCCAGCAGCGCCAGTACGGTTCGGGTGAACACTGAA.